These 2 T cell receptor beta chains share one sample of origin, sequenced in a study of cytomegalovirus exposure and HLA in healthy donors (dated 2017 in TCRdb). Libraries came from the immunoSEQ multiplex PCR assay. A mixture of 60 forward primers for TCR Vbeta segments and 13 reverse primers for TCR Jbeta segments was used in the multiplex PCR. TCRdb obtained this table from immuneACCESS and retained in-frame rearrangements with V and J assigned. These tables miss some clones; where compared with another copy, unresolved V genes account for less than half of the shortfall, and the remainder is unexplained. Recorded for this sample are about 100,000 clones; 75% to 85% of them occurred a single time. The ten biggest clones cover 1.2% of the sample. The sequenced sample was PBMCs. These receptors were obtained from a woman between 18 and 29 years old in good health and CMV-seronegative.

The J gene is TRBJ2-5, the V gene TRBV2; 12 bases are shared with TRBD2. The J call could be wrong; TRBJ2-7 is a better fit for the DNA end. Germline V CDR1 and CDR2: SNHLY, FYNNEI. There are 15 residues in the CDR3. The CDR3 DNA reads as TGTGCCAGCAGGACTAGCGGGGGTGTCTCCTACGAGCAGTACTTC. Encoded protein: CASRTSGGVSYEQYF.

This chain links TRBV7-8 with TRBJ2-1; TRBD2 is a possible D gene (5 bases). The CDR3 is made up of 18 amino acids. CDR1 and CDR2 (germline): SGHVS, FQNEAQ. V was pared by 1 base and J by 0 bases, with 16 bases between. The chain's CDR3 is CASSLGAWTGSSYNEQFF. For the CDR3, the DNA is TGTGCCAGCAGCTTAGGAGCTTGGACGGGGAGCTCCTACAATGAGCAGTTCTTC.